Following are 8 T cell receptor beta chains from one sample sequenced in a study of cytomegalovirus exposure and HLA in healthy donors. Assay: immunoSEQ multiplex PCR; the TCRdb copy retains only in-frame clones and omits some. The table shows approximately 300,000 clones, with 86% occurring only once. Sequenced: PBMCs. These receptors came from a woman younger than 30 in good health and CMV-seronegative.

The chain is built from TRBV6-5 and TRBJ2-7, with 7 bases identical to TRBD2. CDR3 length equals 15 residues. Germline CDR1 and CDR2: MNHEY and SVGAGI. The ends lost 6 bases at V and 5 bases at J; junction bases unmatched: 13. DNA of the CDR3: TGTGCCAGCAGCCGCTCGGGCGGGAGTATCCACGAGCAGTACTTC. Translated: CASSRSGGSIHEQYF.

The CDR3 here is CASSLGLAGDYYEQYF. As DNA, the CDR3 is TGTGCCAGCAGCTTGGGACTAGCGGGAGATTACTACGAGCAGTACTTC. This sequence joins TRBV5-8 and TRBJ2-7; TRBD2 matches 12 bases. The V gene end was trimmed by 0 bases and the J gene end by 3 bases; junction bases not matched to a gene: 4. The CDR3 totals 16 residues. The V gene's germline CDR1 is SGHTS and CDR2 YDEGEE.

The chain carries TRBV11-2 and TRBJ2-7, with D possibly matching TRBD1 (6 bases). There are 12 residues in the CDR3. Trimming removed 5 bases at V and 4 bases at J, with 9 bases between. Germline assignment: CDR1 SGHAT and CDR2 FQNNGV. The CDR3 DNA follows: TGTGCCAGCAGCGCAGGGGAATACGAGCAGTACTTC. It translates to CASSAGEYEQYF. The whole variable domain, filled in from reference TRBV11-2 and TRBJ2-7, reads EAGVAQSPRYKIIEKRQSVAFWCNPISGHATLYWYQQILGQGPKLLIQFQNNGVVDDSQLPKDRFSAERLKGVDSTLKIQPAKLEDSAVYLCASSAGEYEQYFGPGTRLTVT.

This clone came up once. This sequence joins TRBV27 and TRBJ2-7; 7 bases fit TRBD2. Germline V lookup: CDR1 MNHEY, CDR2 SMNVEV (reference sequence). The CDR3 loop spans 14 amino acids. With V trimmed by 2 bases and J by 3 bases, 4 bases remained unmatched. The CDR3 loop is CASSLRGDYYEQYF. The CDR3 bases are TGTGCCAGCAGTTTACGGGGGGACTACTACGAGCAGTACTTC.

This clone was observed once. V is TRBV21-1 and J is TRBJ1-4; the DNA was not used to check the table's D call, TRBD1. TRBV21-1 is classified as a pseudogene. The CDR3 length is 15 residues. CDR3 sequence (DNA): TGTGCCAGCACCACCAACCGGGACAGGGATGAAAAACTGTTTTTT. The encoded protein is CASTTNRDRDEKLFF.

This sequence joins TRBV10-3 and TRBJ1-2, with a weak D call TRBD1 (6 bases). Trimming took off 1 base at V and 7 bases at J, with 13 bases between the two ends. The CDR3 runs 14 residues. In germline, CDR1 is ENHRY, CDR2 SYGVKD. This CDR3 is CAISEYRDKGGYTF. Written as DNA, the CDR3 is TGTGCCATCAGTGAGTACCGGGACAAGGGTGGCTACACCTTC.

The CDR3 spells CASSFGQAISYEQYF. The CDR3 DNA follows: TGTGCCAGCAGCTTTGGGCAGGCGATCTCCTACGAGCAGTACTTC. The chain has TRBV11-1 and TRBJ2-7; D is undetermined. Germline CDR1 SGHAT, CDR2 FQDESV (reference sequence). The CDR3 has 15 amino acids. The V and J ends lost 3 bases and 0 bases respectively, with 12 bases between them.

The chain is built from TRBV19 and TRBJ1-1, with 7 bases matching TRBD1. Unmatched junction bases numbered 6, after V lost 7 bases and J lost 4 bases. In germline, CDR1 is LNHDA, CDR2 SQIVND (reference sequence). The CDR3 length is 13 residues. This CDR3 is CASNRGSSTEAFF. In nucleotides, the CDR3 is TGTGCCAGTAACAGGGGTTCTAGCACTGAAGCTTTCTTT. Combining the CDR3 with reference TRBV19 and TRBJ1-1 gives the whole variable domain DGGITQSPKYLFRKEGQNVTLSCEQNLNHDAMYWYRQDPGQGLRLIYYSQIVNDFQKGDIAEGYSVSREKKESFPLTVTSAQKNPTAFYLCASNRGSSTEAFFGQGTRLTVV.